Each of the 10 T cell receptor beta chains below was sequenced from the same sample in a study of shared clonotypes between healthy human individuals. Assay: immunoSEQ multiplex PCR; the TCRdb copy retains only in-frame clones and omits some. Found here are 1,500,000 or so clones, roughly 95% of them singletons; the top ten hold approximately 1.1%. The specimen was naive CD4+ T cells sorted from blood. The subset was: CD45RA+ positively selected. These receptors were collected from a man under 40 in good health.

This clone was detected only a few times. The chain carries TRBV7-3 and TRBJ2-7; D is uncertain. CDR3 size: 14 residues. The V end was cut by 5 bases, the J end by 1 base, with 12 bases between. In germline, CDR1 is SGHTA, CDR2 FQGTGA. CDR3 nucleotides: TGTGCCAGCAGCCCCCGTGCAGATTCCTACGAGCAGTACTTC. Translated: CASSPRADSYEQYF. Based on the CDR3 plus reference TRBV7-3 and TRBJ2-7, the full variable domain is GAGVSQTPSNKVTEKGKYVELRCDPISGHTALYWYRQSLGQGPEFLIYFQGTGAADDSGLPNDRFFAVRPEGSVSTLKIQRTERGDSAVYLCASSPRADSYEQYFGPGTRLTVT.

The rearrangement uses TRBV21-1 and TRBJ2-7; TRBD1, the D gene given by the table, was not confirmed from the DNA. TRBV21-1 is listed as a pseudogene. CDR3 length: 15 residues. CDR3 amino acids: CASSHPTGGPYEQYF. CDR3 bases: TGTGCCAGCAGCCACCCGACAGGGGGGCCTTACGAGCAGTACTTC.

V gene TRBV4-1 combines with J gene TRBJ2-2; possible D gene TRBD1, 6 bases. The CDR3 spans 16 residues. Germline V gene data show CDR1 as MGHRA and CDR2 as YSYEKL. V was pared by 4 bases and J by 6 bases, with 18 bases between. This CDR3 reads CASSPRVRGAPGELFF. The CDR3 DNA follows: TGCGCCAGCAGCCCTCGGGTCAGGGGTGCTCCCGGGGAGCTGTTTTTT.

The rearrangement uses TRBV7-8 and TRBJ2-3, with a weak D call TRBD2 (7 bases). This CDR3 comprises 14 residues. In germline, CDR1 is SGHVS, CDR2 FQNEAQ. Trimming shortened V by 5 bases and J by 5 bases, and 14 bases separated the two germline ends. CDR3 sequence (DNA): TGTGCCAGCAGCCGGGGCGGGGGCGGAGATACGCAGTATTTT. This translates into CASSRGGGGDTQYF.

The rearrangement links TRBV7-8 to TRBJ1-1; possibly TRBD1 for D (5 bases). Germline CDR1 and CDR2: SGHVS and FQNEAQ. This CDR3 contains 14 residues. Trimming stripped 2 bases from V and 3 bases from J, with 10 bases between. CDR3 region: CASSLIGGYTEAFF. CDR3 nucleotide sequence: TGTGCCAGCAGCTTAATCGGGGGGTACACTGAAGCTTTCTTT.

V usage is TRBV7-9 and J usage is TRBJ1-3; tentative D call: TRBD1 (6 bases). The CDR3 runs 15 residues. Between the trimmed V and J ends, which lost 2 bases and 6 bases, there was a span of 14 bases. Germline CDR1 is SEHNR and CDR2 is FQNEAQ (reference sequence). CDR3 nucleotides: TGTGCCAGCAGCTTATTCGCAGGGGCCGAAAACACCATATATTTT. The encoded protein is CASSLFAGAENTIYF.

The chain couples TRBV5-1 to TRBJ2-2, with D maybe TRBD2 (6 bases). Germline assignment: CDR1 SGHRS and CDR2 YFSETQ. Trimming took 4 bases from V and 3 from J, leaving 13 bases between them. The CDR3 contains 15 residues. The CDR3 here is CASSLTGVHTGELFF. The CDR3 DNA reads TGCGCCAGCAGCCTCACGGGAGTTCACACCGGGGAGCTGTTTTTT.

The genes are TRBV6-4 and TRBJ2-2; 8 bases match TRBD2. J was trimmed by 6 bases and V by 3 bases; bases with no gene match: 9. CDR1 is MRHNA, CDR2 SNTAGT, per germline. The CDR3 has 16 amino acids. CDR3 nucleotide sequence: TGTGCCAGCAGTGATCCAGCGGGAGACCCCCCCGGGGAGCTGTTTTTT. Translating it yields CASSDPAGDPPGELFF.

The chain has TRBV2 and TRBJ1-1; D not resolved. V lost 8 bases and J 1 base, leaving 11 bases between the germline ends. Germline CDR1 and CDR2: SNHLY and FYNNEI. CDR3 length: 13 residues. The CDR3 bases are TGTGCCAGCTGGTTAAGTACGAACACTGAAGCTTTCTTT. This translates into CASWLSTNTEAFF.

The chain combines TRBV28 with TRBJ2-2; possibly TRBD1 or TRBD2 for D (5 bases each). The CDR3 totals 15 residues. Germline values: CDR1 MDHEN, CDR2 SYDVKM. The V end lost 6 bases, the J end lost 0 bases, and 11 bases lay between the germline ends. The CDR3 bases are TGTGCCAGCAGGTTGGGACGGGCGAACACCGGGGAGCTGTTTTTT. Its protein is CASRLGRANTGELFF.